Listed below are T cell receptor beta chains from one sample, sequenced in a study of cytotoxic CD8 clonotypes in ibrutinib-treated CLL. The table came from immunoSEQ multiplex PCR; TCRdb's copy has only in-frame clones and leaves some out. This sample yields about 300,000 clones, of which around 76% are seen a single time; about 5% belongs to the top ten. The source material was PBMCs, sampled at disease progression, from a patient treated with ibrutinib. The source of these receptors is a human donor with chronic lymphocytic leukemia. Both conserved end residues are part of each CDR3. A D gene is named only where the DNA matches it firmly. The size of a clone is reported for some rows only, either as once, few or many, or as a class for expanded clones.

J | V | D | size | CDR3 | DNA
TRBJ2-5 | TRBV25-1 | TRBD1 | - | CASSDRVDREETQYF | TGTGCCAGCAGTGACCGTGTGGACAGGGAAGAGACCCAGTACTTC
TRBJ1-2 | TRBV5-1 | TRBD1 | few | CASSWDSYGYTF | TGCGCCAGCAGCTGGGACAGCTATGGCTACACCTTC
TRBJ1-4 | TRBV19 | TRBD1 | - | CASRDRGRRKVTNEKLFF | TGTGCCAGTAGGGACAGGGGGCGAAGAAAGGTTACTAATGAAAAACTGTTTTTT
TRBJ1-2 | TRBV19 | TRBD1 | - | CASSIQTGGDYGYTF | TGTGCCAGTAGTATCCAGACAGGGGGCGACTATGGCTACACCTTC
TRBJ2-5 | TRBV4-1 | TRBD1 | - | CASSRDYRGLAQETQYF | TGCGCCAGCAGCCGGGACTACAGGGGGCTAGCGCAAGAGACCCAGTACTTC
TRBJ2-6 | TRBV29-1 | TRBD1 | - | CSVGGTGEFSGANVLTF | TGCAGCGTTGGGGGAACAGGGGAATTCTCTGGGGCCAACGTCCTGACTTTC
TRBJ2-7 | TRBV10-3 | - | - | CAIRGPVYEQYF | TGTGCCATCAGGGGACCTGTCTACGAGCAGTACTTC
TRBJ1-6 | TRBV7-2 | - | - | CASSLISPVSPLHF | TGTGCCAGCAGCCTCATATCCCCGGTCTCACCCCTCCACTTT
TRBJ2-1 | TRBV28 | TRBD2 | - | CASSYPLWTSGRATYNEQFF | TGTGCCAGCAGCTACCCTCTTTGGACTAGCGGGAGAGCGACCTACAATGAGCAGTTCTTC
TRBJ2-5 | TRBV4-1 | TRBD1 | - | CASSHGTGEFETQYF | TGCGCCAGCAGCCACGGGACAGGGGAATTCGAGACCCAGTACTTC
TRBJ1-2 | TRBV29-1 | TRBD1 | few | CSVSYRGDYTF | TGCAGCGTTAGCTACAGGGGCGACTACACCTTC
TRBJ2-6 | TRBV4-1 | - | - | CASSQDIRRAGANVLTF | TGCGCCAGCAGCCAAGACATCAGGAGGGCCGGGGCCAACGTCCTGACTTTC
TRBJ1-1 | TRBV27 | TRBD1 | - | CASSRGTGGTEAFF | TGTGCCAGCAGTCGCGGGACAGGGGGGACTGAAGCTTTCTTT
TRBJ2-7 | TRBV6-1 | - | - | CASSEADVRKWYF | TGTGCCAGCAGTGAAGCGGATGTAAGGAAGTGGTACTTC
TRBJ2-7 | TRBV18 | TRBD1 | - | CASSPGQVNGYEQYF | TGTGCCAGCTCACCCGGACAGGTCAACGGGTACGAGCAGTACTTC
TRBJ1-2 | TRBV28 | TRBD1 | - | CASRETGGDYGYTF | TGTGCCAGCAGAGAGACAGGGGGCGACTATGGCTACACCTTC
TRBJ1-2 | TRBV5-6 | TRBD1 | - | CASSLGTGEVYGYTF | TGTGCCAGCAGCTTGGGGACAGGGGAGGTCTATGGCTACACCTTC
TRBJ2-3 | TRBV5-8 | TRBD1 | - | CASSLGTGGTTDTQYF | TGTGCCAGCAGCTTGGGGACAGGGGGCACCACAGATACGCAGTATTTT
TRBJ1-1 | TRBV2 | - | - | CASGGENTEAFF | TGTGCCAGCGGCGGGGAGAACACTGAAGCTTTCTTT
TRBJ2-7 | TRBV28 | - | - | CASSLTSGSYEQYF | TGTGCCAGCAGTTTAACTAGTGGGTCCTACGAGCAGTACTTC
TRBJ1-2 | TRBV29-1 | TRBD1 | once | CSVEAPGQGGMGYTF | TGCAGCGTTGAAGCTCCTGGACAGGGGGGGATGGGCTACACCTTC
TRBJ2-1 | TRBV9 | - | - | CASSVNEQFF | TGTGCCAGCAGCGTCAATGAGCAGTTCTTC
TRBJ2-1 | TRBV7-3 | TRBD1 | - | CASSLTRTGGGNEQFF | TGTGCCAGCAGCTTAACCCGGACAGGGGGCGGCAATGAGCAGTTCTTC
TRBJ1-2 | TRBV19 | - | - | CASSTGGWGYTF | TGTGCCAGTAGTACGGGGGGTTGGGGCTACACCTTC
TRBJ2-3 | TRBV6-5 | - | - | CASSYGQGTDTQYF | TGTGCCAGCAGTTACGGGCAGGGCACAGATACGCAGTATTTT
TRBJ1-2 | TRBV18 | - | - | CASSPVKDYGYTF | TGTGCCAGCTCACCAGTGAAGGACTATGGCTACACCTTC
TRBJ2-7 | TRBV19 | TRBD2 | - | CASSIDRKGLVLPYEQYF | TGTGCCAGTAGTATAGATCGAAAGGGACTAGTATTACCCTACGAGCAGTACTTC
TRBJ1-2 | TRBV29-1 | - | - | CSVEGDLLAGYGYTF | TGCAGCGTTGAAGGGGATCTACTTGCGGGCTATGGCTACACCTTC
TRBJ2-5 | TRBV7-3 | TRBD1 | - | CASSLGDRGQETQYF | TGTGCCAGCAGCTTAGGGGACAGGGGACAAGAGACCCAGTACTTC
TRBJ2-5 | TRBV5-1 | TRBD1 | - | CASSPTGATQETQYF | TGCGCCAGCAGCCCGACAGGGGCAACACAAGAGACCCAGTACTTC
TRBJ2-1 | TRBV5-1 | TRBD2 | - | CASRVIAGVYNEQFF | TGCGCCAGCAGAGTCATAGCGGGAGTCTACAATGAGCAGTTCTTC
TRBJ2-3 | TRBV11-2 | - | - | CASSKTAGTDTQYF | TGTGCCAGCAGCAAGACAGCGGGCACAGATACGCAGTATTTT